Listed below are T cell receptor beta chains from one sample, sequenced in a study of OX40 agonist ivuxolimab in advanced cancers. Sequencing used immunoSEQ multiplex PCR; TCRdb keeps in-frame clones, though not all of them. Here the sample spans 52,000 or so clones, over 90% being singletons. Sequencing was performed on CD4+ or CD8+ T cells sorted from blood, taken in a trial of the OX40 agonist ivuxolimab. The receptors here all came from an adult with an advanced solid tumor such as melanoma, head and neck, liver or kidney cancer. The CDR3 runs from the conserved cysteine through the conserved F or W. D genes are given only for firm matches. Size is omitted from some rows. Given values are once, few, many or a class for expanded clones.

TGTGCCAGCAGTTGGCTCGGGACAGGGTTTAGGGAGCAGTACTTC | CASSWLGTGFREQYF | TRBJ2-7 | - | TRBD1 | TRBV28
TGTGCCAGCAGCTTACGGGGGCAGGGGGCGTCGTACGAGCAGTACTTC | CASSLRGQGASYEQYF | TRBJ2-7 | - | TRBD1 | TRBV7-9
TGTGCCAGCAAACTAGCGGGAGGGAGTTACGAGCAGTACTTC | CASKLAGGSYEQYF | TRBJ2-7 | - | TRBD2 | TRBV27
TGTGCCAGCAGGATCGACAGCCAAGAGACCCAGTACTTC | CASRIDSQETQYF | TRBJ2-5 | - | - | TRBV28
TGTGCCAGCTCACCTCCCGGACAGCTCTCCTACGAGCAGTACTTC | CASSPPGQLSYEQYF | TRBJ2-7 | - | - | TRBV18
TGTGCCAGCAGTGGGAGGGGGACCGCTAGAGGCTCATACAATGAGCAGTTCTTC | CASSGRGTARGSYNEQFF | TRBJ2-1 | - | - | TRBV28
TGTGCCAGTAGTACCGGACTAGAATCCACCGGGGAGCTGTTTTTT | CASSTGLESTGELFF | TRBJ2-2 | - | TRBD2 | TRBV19
TGTGCCAGCAGCCTCCGGGGGCGCGTGCAGTACTTC | CASSLRGRVQYF | TRBJ2-7 | - | - | TRBV14
TGTGCCAGCAGCCCCTTGGGGGGCGGTTTCGAGCAGTACTTC | CASSPLGGGFEQYF | TRBJ2-7 | - | - | TRBV28
TGTGCCAGCACCCCCATCGGGGGAACCTACGAGCAGTACTTC | CASTPIGGTYEQYF | TRBJ2-7 | once | - | TRBV27
TGTGCCAGCAGCTTCGGAACTGAAGAGACCCAGTACTTC | CASSFGTEETQYF | TRBJ2-5 | - | - | TRBV11-2
TGTGCCAGCACAATTGGTCAGGGAGTGAACACTGAAGCTTTCTTT | CASTIGQGVNTEAFF | TRBJ1-1 | - | - | TRBV5-4
TGTGCCAGCAGTTACGCGTCCGAAGCTTTCTTT | CASSYASEAFF | TRBJ1-1 | - | - | TRBV6-5
TGTGCCTGGAGTGTCACAGGGCCAGATACGCAGTATTTT | CAWSVTGPDTQYF | TRBJ2-3 | - | - | TRBV30
TGTGCCAGCAGTTTCCCCGGAGGAGGGGGTGGGAGCGAGCAGTACTTC | CASSFPGGGGGSEQYF | TRBJ2-7 | - | - | TRBV28
TGCAGCGTTGAAGTCCCGACAGTATACTCCTACGAGCAGTACTTC | CSVEVPTVYSYEQYF | TRBJ2-7 | - | - | TRBV29-1
TGTGCCAGCACCGGCGCGGGGACTACTTACTACGAGCAGTACTTC | CASTGAGTTYYEQYF | TRBJ2-7 | - | TRBD2 | TRBV7-9
TGTGCCATAAGGACGGGCTATGGCTACACCTTC | CAIRTGYGYTF | TRBJ1-2 | - | - | TRBV27
TGTGCCAGCAGCTTAGTTGGGACAGGGAATGAAAAACTGTTTTTT | CASSLVGTGNEKLFF | TRBJ1-4 | - | TRBD1 | TRBV11-2
TGCGCCAGCAGTGAACTAGCGGGAGCAGGTGAGCAGTTCTTC | CASSELAGAGEQFF | TRBJ2-1 | - | TRBD2 | TRBV10-2
TGTGCCAGCAGGTCGAGAGGGACAGGCCCAACCGGGGAGCTGTTTTTT | CASRSRGTGPTGELFF | TRBJ2-2 | - | TRBD1 | TRBV11-3
TGTGCCAGCAGCGACGACGGCTTTAGGTGGAACACTGAAGCTTTCTTT | CASSDDGFRWNTEAFF | TRBJ1-1 | medium-sized | - | TRBV6-6
TGTGCCAGCAGTGACCGGCAGGAACAGTTCTTC | CASSDRQEQFF | TRBJ2-1 | - | - | TRBV6-5
TGTGCCAGCTCACTTACGGATCCCGGGGAGCTGTTTTTT | CASSLTDPGELFF | TRBJ2-2 | - | - | TRBV18
TGTGCCAGTAGTATAGTTGCGACAGGGTACTATAGCAATCAGCCCCAGCATTTT | CASSIVATGYYSNQPQHF | TRBJ1-5 | - | TRBD1 | TRBV19